What follows describes a single TCR beta chain. Its antigen is not known. Regarding time point: week 11, during vaccination. Each dose of the vaccine consisted of 300 ug of mutant IDH1 20-mer peptide, with topical imiquimod. The data stem from a study of a mutant IDH1 vaccine in newly diagnosed glioma. In the study overall: Patients received eight vaccinations in weeks 1, 3, 5, 7, 11, 15, 19, 23. Vaccination followed radiotherapy alone by 4-6 weeks, or accompanied temozolomide cycles. Points from the study as a whole: Shifts in the top peripheral T cell clonotypes seemed unrelated to pseudoprogression. Immune responses arising from the vaccine appeared in around 92% of patients.

Trimming took 3 bases from V and 2 from J; bases not matched to a gene: 3. The CDR3 runs 14 residues. Germline assignment: CDR1 MGHRA and CDR2 YSYEKL. Profiling relied on immunoSEQ multiplex PCR, and the TCRdb table lists in-frame clones only, not all of them. This table has about 21,000 clones, just under 90% appearing once. The rearrangement joins TRBV4-1 to TRBJ1-1; 7 nucleotides agree with TRBD1. The sequenced sample was PBMCs, obtained from a glioma patient whose treatment included an IDH1 peptide vaccine. The clonotype was recovered from a woman aged 40 to 55 with glioma. The CDR3 sequence: CASSHTGVNTEAFF. The CDR3 DNA follows: TGCGCCAGCAGCCATACAGGGGTAAACACTGAAGCTTTCTTT.